The source of this T cell receptor beta chain is a study of cytomegalovirus exposure and HLA in healthy donors (TCRdb year 2017). Study-wide context: In an earlier analysis of 550 to 750 of the donors, 276 Gb of sequence data and some 120 million unique TCR beta sequences from roughly 180 million T cells were reported. An early release that covered fewer than 800 HLA-typed donors contained about 300 gigabases of sequencing data and about 84 million unique TCR sequences. Of the roughly 410 genotyped donors, 81% were placed in the genetic ancestry cluster associated with self-reported Caucasian donors. The study aimed to test whether cataloging public T cell receptors could reveal signatures of past pathogen exposure. The study profiled the T cell repertoires of around 700 subjects by immunosequencing and related them to cytomegalovirus serostatus. A separate validation cohort of roughly 120 different subjects was used in addition to the 666-subject first cohort. To predict cytomegalovirus infection status, the study brought together high-throughput TCR immunosequencing, statistical association of individual TCRs with disease status, and machine learning. In a later analysis, previously published TCR beta repertoires from several hundred donors were re-analyzed and high-resolution HLA genotyping was added so that TCR occurrence patterns could be studied. The later analysis used no new phenotypic data to find candidate immune exposures, relying instead on TCR beta sequences and their occurrence across donors. In an earlier analysis of about 590 of the donors, high-throughput TCR beta sequencing was used to judge whether each TCR beta V gene segment behaved as functional or pseudogenic. Alongside the repertoire data, information on donor age, sex, ethnicity and CMV serostatus was compiled. A later genetic analysis took genome-wide SNP genotypes for about 55% of the 666 donors and used that subset as a discovery cohort. Every repertoire in the discovery cohort had been generated on one and the same sequencing platform. HLA typing covered class I and class II loci at four-digit resolution. Typing coverage differed by locus: A, B, C, DRB1 and DQB1 were typed in roughly 629-630 donors, DQA1 in 500 to 550, DPA1 in some 570, and DPB1 in about 450. Because of strong linkage in the cohort, roughly five DR-DQ haplotypes were treated as single units for association and clustering. Among 398 genotyped donors of the cohort, an average of approximately 230,000 unique TCR beta nucleotide sequences were sequenced per donor, roughly a sixth of them non-productive.

Broader findings and caveats from the paper: A later genetic analysis reported fewer N-insertions in productive TCRs among donors in an Asian-associated ancestry cluster than the roughly 700-donor mean. Strong co-occurrence of HLA alleles, especially DR and DQ, made assigning TCR associations to individual alleles difficult. The study listed 150 to 200 TCR beta chains as associated with cytomegalovirus. A later analysis found that TCR association rates varied across HLA loci, with DRB1 alleles showing the most associated TCRs and HLA-C alleles the fewest. According to the authors, the approach could potentially be generalized to other disease states and immunological phenotypes. Specific HLA alleles were associated with 15,000 to 20,000 TCR beta sequences at a false discovery rate of 0.05 in a later analysis. A group of highly shared sequence variants was considered likely to be a technical artifact of the sequencing pipeline. A later analysis reported that several top co-occurrence clusters appeared linked to parvovirus B19, influenza, CMV and Epstein-Barr virus. Some IMGT-functional V segments, including TRBV6-2 and TRBV6-3, could not be told apart with the 87-base-pair reads, so those segments were excluded. Presence/absence analyses assumed roughly uniform sequencing depth across donors, an assumption that may not hold. In both the original and validation cohorts, the classifier was reported to diagnose cytomegalovirus status with high specificity and sensitivity. A later analysis found that most CMV-associated TCR beta chains appeared HLA-restricted, with HLA associations seemingly driven largely by CMV exposure. The cohort was sequenced for TCR beta chains only, and without alpha or paired-chain data the features that could be detected were limited. V-gene and J-gene trimming of TCR beta chains was associated with a missense DCLRE1C variant in a later genetic analysis, and the association was replicated in an independent cohort. Correlated functional status among segregating V segments might be attributable to linkage disequilibrium, but an unknown experimental factor could not be ruled out. In a later analysis, HLA-associated TCR beta chains showed more clonal expansion and lower generation probabilities than non-associated chains that were equally common. Across donors, most TCR sequences were observed very rarely, whereas some public TCRs were present in many individuals. A further reported finding was that TCR beta sequences accurately predicted the HLA-A and HLA-B alleles for most subjects in the first cohort. Because counts were too low, roughly 16 rarely observed V segments, including chromosome 9 orphons, were excluded from the earlier analysis of a few hundred of the donors. CMV serostatus was the only immune exposure information available for the cohort. Because HLA typing was unavailable for some donors at each locus, only the typed subset was used in association tests. An earlier analysis of some 560 of the donors showed that most TCR beta V segments appeared in productive rearrangements either about 87% or about 30% of the time, which broadly matched IMGT annotations. In vitro tests confirmed that three of the cytomegalovirus-associated TCR beta chains recognize cytomegalovirus antigens.

The cysteine opens and the phenylalanine closes a CDR3 of 15 amino acids. CDR3 DNA only is kept here, 45 bases in frame from base 1. Via the germline V gene (reference sequence), CDR1 is SEHNR and CDR2 FQNEAQ. Deletion took 1 base off V and 6 bases off J, with a span of 12 bases between the germline ends. The library relied on the immunoSEQ multiplex PCR assay. For the multiplex PCR, a mixture combining 60 forward primers for TCR Vbeta segments and 13 reverse primers for TCR Jbeta segments was used. The CDR3 region of rearranged TCR beta genes was amplified from genomic DNA by a multiplex PCR assay. On the Illumina HiSeq System, the amplified TCR beta libraries were sequenced as 87-base-pair reads. From the authors' description of their analysis: A later analysis counted about 82 million unique TCR beta chains across the 700 or so repertoires, and some 11 million of these chains were shared by at least two donors. To remove PCR and sequencing errors, raw reads were error-corrected and collapsed into unique sequences using a nearest-neighbor algorithm that merged closely related sequences. To assign V, D and J gene segments, CDR3 sequences were aligned to IMGT reference sequences. For a sequence to be retained, at least a six-nucleotide match to both a V gene segment and a J gene segment was required. Rearrangements were called productive when the CDR3 lacked stop codons and stayed in frame with V and J; all others were non-productive. CDR3 was defined according to IMGT convention as the region running from the second conserved V-encoded cysteine to the conserved J-encoded phenylalanine. The earlier analysis of about 500 of the donors excluded sequences that lacked an unambiguous match to a single V gene segment. An earlier analysis of 550 to 650 of the donors classified V segments as functional when productive rearrangements were above 56.7% and as segregating when the standard deviation between donors was above 5%. To diagnose cytomegalovirus status from the catalog of TCR beta chain sequences, a statistical classification framework was built. In a later analysis, TCR nucleotide sequences were compared against IMGT/GENE-DB human TR gene sequences so that V and J genes could be assigned. In a later analysis, CDR3 sequences and most-parsimonious VDJ recombination scenarios were assigned using the TCRdist pipeline. In a later analysis, each TCR beta chain was defined by its CDR3 amino acid sequence together with its V-gene family, and reads without a unique V-gene family were excluded. As a way to deal with suspected cross-contamination and a sequencing artifact, a later analysis dropped roughly 620 nucleotide sequences that were highly shared and had low generation probability. In a later analysis, a clonal expansion index was calculated for each public chain from normalized within-repertoire ranks of inferred template counts. In a later analysis, generation probabilities were computed using a VDJ recombination model fitted to out-of-frame rearrangements, and the results were checked against IGoR. In a later analysis, TCR-TCR, TCR-HLA and TCR-CMV co-occurrence was scored with hypergeometric tests, and a repertoire-size bias correction was applied to TCR pairs. A later analysis estimated false discovery rates by permuting HLA or CMV assignments 20 times. In a later analysis, co-occurring TCRs were grouped using DBSCAN, with TCRdist sequence similarity added in when clustering inside HLA-allele-positive subsets. Repertoires with fewer than 30,000 or more than 120,000 public chains were left out of co-occurrence clustering, as were a handful of repertoires with anomalous nucleotide sharing. Sourced from immuneACCESS, this table was stored by TCRdb with only in-frame sequences that have V and J called. A share of the clones is absent; for the studies checked, an unresolved V gene accounts for under half, and the remainder has no known explanation. That table gives V, J and clone size, and the DNA gave D and trimming. The sample table contains under 200,000 clones; only one count was recorded for around 80% of them. Together, the top ten hold approximately 6.8% of the sample.

The cohort comprised around 690 healthy bone marrow donors. At the time of sampling, every cohort member was nominally healthy, though immune exposures that went unrecorded were likely present. The donor was CMV seropositive and was included in the group of about 290 seropositive cohort members. A peripheral blood sample was collected from each donor, and TCR beta sequencing was performed on peripheral blood mononuclear cells. The Qiagen DNeasy Blood Extraction Kit was used to extract genomic DNA from the blood cell samples. To note about this clone: The antigen it binds to is not known. Nothing much larger sits one base from this clone, and base qualities are not available.

The clonotype originates from a male donor in good health and CMV-seropositive. The chain is encoded by TRBV7-9 joined to TRBJ2-2; the D gene lacks a confident call. Sequenced: PBMCs. The CDR3 region has the sequence CASSLGSSSAGELFF. In nucleotides, the sequence is TGTGCCAGCAGCTTAGGATCTTCGTCGGCCGGGGAGCTGTTTTTT.